Shown below are 31 T cell receptor beta chains from a single sample sequenced in a study of blood T cell repertoires in COVID-19. Produced via immunoSEQ multiplex PCR; TCRdb's table is partial and in-frame only. The sample holds around 200,000 clones, roughly 85% seen once. Sequenced input: PBMCs or T cells enriched from blood (not recorded which). These receptors were taken from a man aged 35-49 years who had recovered from COVID-19.

This chain links TRBV18 with TRBJ2-3, with D perhaps TRBD2 (6 bases). Germline V lookup: CDR1 KGHSH, CDR2 LQKENI. V was pared by 4 bases and J by 0 bases, with 11 bases between. This CDR3 has 15 amino acids. The CDR3 is CASSQGLYSTDTQYF. The CDR3 DNA is TGTGCCAGCTCACAGGGACTTTACAGCACAGATACGCAGTATTTT.

The rearrangement joins TRBV6-1 to TRBJ1-5; D ambiguous. The ends were cut back, 2 bases at V and 3 bases at J, with 11 bases in the middle. This CDR3 region has 15 residues. CDR1 is MNHNS and CDR2 is SASEGT in the germline V gene. The CDR3 loop is CASSEFPQNNQPQHF. The DNA for the CDR3 is TGTGCCAGCAGTGAATTTCCTCAGAACAATCAGCCCCAGCATTTT.

This chain links TRBV28 with TRBJ1-3, with a tentative D call TRBD1 (5 bases). CDR1 is MDHEN and CDR2 is SYDVKM in the germline V gene. Trimming removed 8 bases from V and 3 bases from J, with 17 bases in between. The CDR3 contains 15 residues. The CDR3 here is CASLIKGQYGNTIYF. CDR3 sequence (DNA): TGTGCCAGCCTTATTAAGGGGCAGTATGGAAACACCATATATTTT.

V usage is TRBV6-1 and J usage is TRBJ1-1; D uncertain. V lost 2 bases, J lost 2 bases, and 15 bases lay in between. The CDR3 totals 16 residues. Germline V gene sequence: CDR1 MNHNS, CDR2 SASEGT. CDR3 residues: CASSESPSYYNTEAFF. CDR3 nucleotides: TGTGCCAGCAGTGAATCCCCCTCCTACTATAACACTGAAGCTTTCTTT.

This sequence joins TRBV11-2 and TRBJ2-1; TRBD2 matches 11 bases. This CDR3 contains 17 residues. The V segment lost 5 bases and the J segment 7 bases; nucleotides outside the gene matches: 13. Germline V gene lookup returns CDR1 SGHAT and CDR2 FQNNGV. The CDR3 loop reads CASSLRTLAGDVNEQFF. The CDR3 DNA reads TGTGCCAGCAGCCTTAGGACACTAGCGGGAGATGTTAATGAGCAGTTCTTC.

The rearrangement joins TRBV19 to TRBJ2-7, with D possibly matching TRBD1 (5 bases). The germline V gene encodes CDR1 LNHDA and CDR2 SQIVND (reference sequence). V was trimmed by 7 bases and J by 1 base, leaving 14 bases between them. The CDR3 runs 14 residues. In nucleotides, the CDR3 is TGTGCCAGTATGAGGCCAGGGCCATCCTACGAGCAGTACTTC. This translates into CASMRPGPSYEQYF.

The chain employs TRBV20-1 and TRBJ2-3; TRBD2 matches at 9 bases. CDR1 and CDR2 (germline): DFQATT, SNEGSKA (reference sequence). Losses at the gene ends were 3 bases for V and 3 bases for J; bases not matched to a gene: 4. The CDR3 consists of 14 residues. The CDR3 loop reads CSASRAGGTDTQYF. The CDR3 coding sequence is TGCAGTGCTAGTAGGGCGGGAGGGACAGATACGCAGTATTTT.

The J gene is TRBJ2-1, the V gene TRBV18; 10 bases align to TRBD1. The CDR3 runs to 14 residues. The V and J ends lost 3 bases and 7 bases, in that order; junction bases with no gene match: 3. Germline V lookup: CDR1 KGHSH, CDR2 LQKENI. The CDR3 coding sequence is TGTGCCAGCTCACCGGGGACAGGGGTGAATGAGCAGTTCTTC. The encoded protein is CASSPGTGVNEQFF. Full variable domain (remainder filled in from reference TRBV18 and TRBJ2-1): NAGVMQNPRHLVRRRGQEARLRCSPMKGHSHVYWYRQLPEEGLKFMVYLQKENIIDESGMPKERFSAEFPKEGPSILRIQQVVRGDSAAYFCASSPGTGVNEQFFGPGTRLTVL.

The chain uses TRBV6-6 and TRBJ2-7, with 7 bases lining up with TRBD2. This CDR3 has 13 residues. V shed 7 bases, J shed 5 bases, and the junction held 8 bases outside the gene matches. Germline V gene lookup returns CDR1 MNHNY and CDR2 SVGAGI (reference sequence). The CDR3 spells CASTGRERNEQYF. The CDR3, as DNA: TGTGCCAGCACAGGGCGGGAGAGGAACGAGCAGTACTTC.

V and J are TRBV5-6 and TRBJ2-7; TRBD1 matches 7 bases. Per the germline V gene, CDR1 is SGHDT and CDR2 is YYEEEE. The CDR3 is made up of 13 amino acids. V lost 4 bases and J lost 4; bases outside the gene matches: 5. CDR3 sequence: CASSQGGAYEQYF. The CDR3 DNA reads as TGTGCCAGCAGCCAAGGGGGCGCTTACGAGCAGTACTTC.

The chain links TRBV27 to TRBJ2-7; the match to TRBD2 covers 10 bases. The J segment lost 0 bases and the V segment lost 6 bases, leaving 14 bases of the junction unmatched. The CDR3 is 18 amino acids. CDR1 and CDR2 from the germline V gene are MNHEY and SMNVEV (reference sequence). The CDR3 spells CASRVGTSGELNSYEQYF. CDR3 DNA: TGTGCCAGCAGGGTGGGAACTAGCGGGGAACTCAACTCCTACGAGCAGTACTTC.

As DNA, the CDR3 is TGTGCCAGCAGTCAAGGGGTGACCCAGTACTTC. It translates to CASSQGVTQYF. The chain recombines TRBV27 with TRBJ2-5, with TRBD1 as a possible D gene (5 bases). V shed 5 bases and J shed 7 bases, with 8 bases lying between them. The CDR3 has 11 residues. The germline V gene encodes CDR1 MNHEY and CDR2 SMNVEV (reference sequence).

The chain recombines TRBV7-9 with TRBJ2-2; TRBD2 might be the D (5 bases). The CDR3 length is 15 residues. Trimming took 7 bases from V and 5 from J, leaving 17 bases between them. Germline CDR1 and CDR2: SEHNR and FQNEAQ (reference sequence). This chain's CDR3 is CASILTTYGTGELFF. CDR3 coding DNA: TGTGCCAGCATCCTGACTACCTATGGGACCGGGGAGCTGTTTTTT. The whole variable domain, remainder taken from reference TRBV7-9 and TRBJ2-2, is DTGVSQNPRHKITKRGQNVTFRCDPISEHNRLYWYRQTLGQGPEFLTYFQNEAQLEKSRLLSDRFSAERPKGSFSTLEIQRTEQGDSAMYLCASILTTYGTGELFFGEGSRLTVL.

The chain joins TRBV5-5 to TRBJ2-7; weak D call: TRBD2 (7 bases). Germline V gene data show CDR1 as SGHKS and CDR2 as YYEKEE (reference sequence). V gave up 3 bases and J gave up 1 base, with 11 bases separating them. CDR3 size: 14 residues. The chain's CDR3 is CASSWGRGSYEQYF. DNA of the CDR3: TGTGCCAGCAGCTGGGGGCGGGGGTCCTACGAGCAGTACTTC. The variable domain in full, completed from reference TRBV5-5 and TRBJ2-7, reads DAGVTQSPTHLIKTRGQQVTLRCSPISGHKSVSWYQQVLGQGPQFIFQYYEKEERGRGNFPDRFSARQFPNYSSELNVNALLLGDSALYLCASSWGRGSYEQYFGPGTRLTVT.

The chain couples TRBV29-1 to TRBJ2-7; 7 bases are shared with TRBD1. V was pared by 3 bases and J by 2 bases, with 10 bases of the junction left unmatched. The CDR3 spans 15 residues. Germline assignment: CDR1 SQVTM and CDR2 ANQGSEA. The CDR3 DNA reads TGCAGCGTTGATCTGAGAGGGGGCCTGACCTACGAGCAGTACTTC. Its translation: CSVDLRGGLTYEQYF.

This sequence joins TRBV6-5 and TRBJ2-3; tentative D call: TRBD2 (6 bases). The V gene lost 5 bases and the J gene lost 6 bases, with 15 bases spanning the gap. This CDR3 comprises 14 residues. Germline values: CDR1 MNHEY, CDR2 SVGAGI. The CDR3 spells CASSKLTGGDTQYF. In nucleotides, the CDR3 is TGTGCCAGCAGTAAACTGACTGGGGGGGATACGCAGTATTTT.

The rearrangement joins TRBV6-2 or TRBV6-3 to TRBJ1-2, with D possibly being TRBD1 (5 bases). Germline V lookup: CDR1 MNHEY, CDR2 SVGEGT. The CDR3 is 15 amino acids. The V and J ends lost 0 bases and 2 bases respectively, with 10 bases between them. The CDR3 protein is CASSYSTVQNYGYTF. The CDR3, as DNA: TGTGCCAGCAGTTACTCGACAGTACAAAACTATGGCTACACCTTC.

V and J are TRBV4-1 and TRBJ2-3; 8 bases are a match to TRBD2. V shed 0 bases, J shed 2 bases, and the junction held 7 bases outside the gene matches. Germline CDR1 and CDR2: MGHRA and YSYEKL. The CDR3 has 17 residues. The chain's CDR3 is CASSQDVSGSFTDTQYF. In DNA, the CDR3 is TGCGCCAGCAGCCAAGATGTGAGCGGGAGCTTCACAGATACGCAGTATTTT.

The chain carries TRBV6-4 and TRBJ2-3, with 12 bases that match TRBD2. Germline trimming cut 5 bases from V and 2 bases from J; bases unmatched to any gene: 2. Germline V gives CDR1 MRHNA, CDR2 SNTAGT. The CDR3 has 15 amino acids. The CDR3 nucleotides are TGTGCCAGCAGTTGGACTAGCGGGAACACAGATACGCAGTATTTT. Its translation: CASSWTSGNTDTQYF.

The chain carries TRBV2 and TRBJ2-2; D gene ambiguous. The CDR3 sequence is 13 residues long. V lost 4 bases and J lost 5, with 8 bases in between. CDR1 SNHLY and CDR2 FYNNEI come from the germline V gene. In nucleotides, the CDR3 is TGTGCCAGCAGTGTGGCTTTAACCGGGGAGCTGTTTTTT. Its protein is CASSVALTGELFF.

The J gene is TRBJ2-7, the V gene TRBV6-2 or TRBV6-3, with TRBD2 identical over 7 bases. The J segment lost 3 bases and the V segment lost 3 bases, leaving 5 bases of the junction unmatched. CDR1 and CDR2 from the germline V gene are MNHEY and SVGEGT. The CDR3 totals 14 residues. The CDR3 reads CASSYGRGGYEQYF. Here the CDR3 DNA reads TGTGCCAGCAGTTATGGTCGCGGGGGCTACGAGCAGTACTTC.

V gene TRBV6-6 combines with J gene TRBJ1-1; the D is unclear. The V end was cut by 2 bases, the J end by 2 bases, with 6 bases between. The germline gives CDR1 MNHNY, CDR2 SVGAGI (reference sequence). The CDR3 has 13 residues. CDR3 nucleotide sequence: TGTGCCAGCAGTTACGGCAAAAACACTGAAGCTTTCTTT. This translates into CASSYGKNTEAFF.

The chain has TRBV18 and TRBJ2-1; TRBD2 matches at 13 bases. The germline gives CDR1 KGHSH, CDR2 LQKENI. The length of the CDR3 is 18 residues. Trimming removed 3 bases from V and 0 bases from J; junction bases left unmatched: 5. The CDR3 DNA is TGTGCCAGCTCACCTTCGGGACTAGCGGGAAGCTCCTACAATGAGCAGTTCTTC. Protein product: CASSPSGLAGSSYNEQFF.

The chain employs TRBV2 and TRBJ1-1; TRBD1 is a possible D gene (5 bases). Germline CDR1 SNHLY, CDR2 FYNNEI. The CDR3 covers 13 residues. The V and J ends lost 7 bases and 2 bases respectively, with 11 bases between them. The CDR3 DNA reads as TGTGCCAGCAAACTGGGGCCTAACACTGAAGCTTTCTTT. Translated, it gives CASKLGPNTEAFF. Together with reference TRBV2 and TRBJ1-1, the CDR3 gives the full variable domain: EPEVTQTPSHQVTQMGQEVILRCVPISNHLYFYWYRQILGQKVEFLVSFYNNEISEKSEIFDDQFSVERPDGSNFTLKIRSTKLEDSAMYFCASKLGPNTEAFFGQGTRLTVV.

This chain connects TRBV5-4 to TRBJ1-1; possible D gene TRBD1, 5 bases. Germline V lookup: CDR1 SGHNT, CDR2 YYREEE (reference sequence). This CDR3 has 13 residues. The ends were cut back, 4 bases at V and 4 bases at J, with 11 bases in the middle. The DNA of the CDR3 is TGTGCCAGCAGCCCTCAGGGTACCACTGAAGCTTTCTTT. Its translation: CASSPQGTTEAFF.

This chain links TRBV27 with TRBJ2-6, with 9 bases matching TRBD2. With V trimmed by 3 bases and J by 2 bases, 5 bases remained unmatched. There are 17 residues in the CDR3. CDR1 and CDR2 (germline): MNHEY, SMNVEV (reference sequence). The CDR3 loop reads CASSFSSGRPGANVLTF. Written as DNA, the CDR3 is TGTGCCAGCAGTTTTTCCAGCGGGAGGCCTGGGGCCAACGTCCTGACTTTC.

The rearrangement joins TRBV5-1 to TRBJ2-1; 10 positions match TRBD2. The CDR3 is 15 amino acids. V gave up 0 bases and J gave up 6 bases; unmatched junction bases: 3. In germline, CDR1 is SGHRS, CDR2 YFSETQ. CDR3: CASSLVLAGRNEQFF. CDR3 sequence (DNA): TGCGCCAGCAGCTTGGTACTAGCGGGACGCAATGAGCAGTTCTTC.

The genes are TRBV9 and TRBJ2-2, with D possibly being TRBD1 (5 bases). The CDR3 runs 15 residues. Trimming cost V 4 bases and J 5 bases, with 15 bases left between them. Germline V gene data show CDR1 as SGDLS and CDR2 as YYNGEE. CDR3 nucleotides: TGTGCCAGCAGCTTAACAGGCCTAGGGACCGGGGAGCTGTTTTTT. It encodes CASSLTGLGTGELFF.

V usage is TRBV1 and J usage is TRBJ1-4. TRBV1 is marked as a pseudogene. This CDR3 has 16 amino acids. CDR3 region: CTSSPWRGRNHEKLFF. CDR3 coding DNA: TGCACCAGCAGCCCCTGGCGAGGAAGGAATCATGAAAAACTGTTTTTT.

The table lists this clone with a count of one. The chain is built from TRBV4-1 and TRBJ2-7, with 10 bases that match TRBD1. The CDR3 runs to 15 residues. Germline assignment: CDR1 MGHRA and CDR2 YSYEKL. V dropped 0 bases and J dropped 4; count of bases not matched to a gene: 3. CDR3 in DNA: TGCGCCAGCAGCCAAGAGAGGGACAGGGGTTACGAGCAGTACTTC. This translates into CASSQERDRGYEQYF.

The chain joins TRBV28 to TRBJ2-5; 9 bases are a match to TRBD1. Germline-derived CDR1 and CDR2 are MDHEN and SYDVKM. The junction had 6 bases not matched to a gene; V was cut back by 6 bases and J by 4 bases. The CDR3 consists of 14 residues. The CDR3 spells CASSPDRGTETQYF. The CDR3 DNA follows: TGTGCCAGCAGCCCGGACAGGGGAACAGAGACCCAGTACTTC.